The 3 T cell receptor beta chains presented below share a single source sample, sequenced in a study of shared T cell receptors in the human thymus. The data were produced by immunoSEQ multiplex PCR, yet TCRdb's version contains in-frame clones alone and is incomplete. Here the sample spans under 700,000 clones, roughly 74% being singletons. In addition, the sample was reused for a study of human thymus T cells.

Sequenced: thymocytes. The receptors originated from a boy in the first two years of life with a congenital heart defect.

The genes are TRBV27 and TRBJ2-1; 11 bases line up with TRBD2. V was pared by 5 bases and J by 9 bases, with 12 bases of the junction left unmatched. Germline V gene data show CDR1 as MNHEY and CDR2 as SMNVEV (reference sequence). This CDR3 comprises 16 residues. CDR3 sequence reads: CASSRPNSGRAFEQFF. CDR3 sequence (DNA): TGTGCCAGCAGTCGCCCGAATAGCGGGAGGGCCTTTGAGCAGTTCTTC.

The chain combines TRBV7-2 with TRBJ1-1; 7 bases map to TRBD1. CDR3 length: 15 amino acids. Per the germline V gene, CDR1 is SGHTA and CDR2 is FQGNSA. V gave up 5 bases and J gave up 2 bases; unmatched junction bases: 8. The CDR3 DNA reads as TGTGCCAGCAGCCCCCAGACAGGGAATAACACTGAAGCTTTCTTT. This translates into CASSPQTGNNTEAFF. The variable domain in full, completed from reference TRBV7-2 and TRBJ1-1, reads GAGVSQSPSNKVTEKGKDVELRCDPISGHTALYWYRQSLGQGLEFLIYFQGNSAPDKSGLPSDRFSAERTGGSVSTLTIQRTQQEDSAVYLCASSPQTGNNTEAFFGQGTRLTVV.

This clone was recorded a few times. V usage is TRBV30 and J usage is TRBJ2-7, with D tentatively TRBD1 (5 bases). The CDR3 sequence is 15 residues long. Per germline, CDR1 GTSNPN and CDR2 SVGIG (reference sequence). Between the trimmed V and J ends, which lost 0 bases and 3 bases, there was a span of 15 bases. In DNA form, the CDR3 reads TGTGCCTGGAGTGTAAACGGCAGGGTAGGCTACGAGCAGTACTTC. Its translation is CAWSVNGRVGYEQYF. Looking up the rest from reference TRBV30 and TRBJ2-7 gives the full variable domain: SQTIHQWPATLVQPVGSPLSLECTVEGTSNPNLYWYRQAAGRGLQLLFYSVGIGQISSEVPQNLSASRPQDRQFILSSKKLLLSDSGFYLCAWSVNGRVGYEQYFGPGTRLTVT.